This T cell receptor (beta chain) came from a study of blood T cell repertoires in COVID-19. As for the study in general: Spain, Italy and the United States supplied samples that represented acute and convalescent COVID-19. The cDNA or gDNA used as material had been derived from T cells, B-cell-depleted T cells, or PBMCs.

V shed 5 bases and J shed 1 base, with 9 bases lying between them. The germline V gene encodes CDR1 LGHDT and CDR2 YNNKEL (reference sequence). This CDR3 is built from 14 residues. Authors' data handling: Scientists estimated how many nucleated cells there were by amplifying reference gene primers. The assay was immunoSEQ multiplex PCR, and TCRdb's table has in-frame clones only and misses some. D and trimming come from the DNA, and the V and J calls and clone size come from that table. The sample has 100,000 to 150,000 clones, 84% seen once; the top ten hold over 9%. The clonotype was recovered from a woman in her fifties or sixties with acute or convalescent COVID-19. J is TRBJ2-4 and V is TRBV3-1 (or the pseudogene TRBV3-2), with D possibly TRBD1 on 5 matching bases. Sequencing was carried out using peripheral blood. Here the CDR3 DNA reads TGTGCCAGCAGCTCCCCAGGGGCCAAAAACATTCAGTACTTC. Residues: CASSSPGAKNIQYF.